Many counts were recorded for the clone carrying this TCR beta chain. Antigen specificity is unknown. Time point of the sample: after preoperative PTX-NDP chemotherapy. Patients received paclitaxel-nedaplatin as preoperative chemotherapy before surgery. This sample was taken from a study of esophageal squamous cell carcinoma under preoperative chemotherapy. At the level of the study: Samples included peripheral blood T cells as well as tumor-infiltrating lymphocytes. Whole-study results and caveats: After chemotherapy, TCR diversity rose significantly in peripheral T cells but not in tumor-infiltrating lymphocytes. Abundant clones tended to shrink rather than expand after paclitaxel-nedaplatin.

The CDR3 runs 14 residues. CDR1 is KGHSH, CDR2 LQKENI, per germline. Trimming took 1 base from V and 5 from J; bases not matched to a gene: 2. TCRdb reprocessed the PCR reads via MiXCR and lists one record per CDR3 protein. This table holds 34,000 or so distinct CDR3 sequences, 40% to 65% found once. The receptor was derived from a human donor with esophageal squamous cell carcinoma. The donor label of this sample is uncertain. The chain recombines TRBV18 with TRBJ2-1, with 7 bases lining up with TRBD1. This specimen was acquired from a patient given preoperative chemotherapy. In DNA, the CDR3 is TGTGCCAGCTCACCACGGGGACAGAACAATGAGCAGTTCTTC. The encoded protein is CASSPRGQNNEQFF.